The following is a TCR beta chain sequence with its context. Its cognate antigen is unknown. This record belongs to a study of Ad26.COV2.S vaccination and SARS-CoV-2 variants. Study-wide context: Ad26.COV2.S was injected intramuscularly once or twice, 56 days apart.

The length of the CDR3 is 13 residues. The V gene's germline CDR1 is SNHLY and CDR2 FYNNEI. The V end lost 4 bases, the J end lost 2 bases, and 9 bases lay between the germline ends. TCRdb's copy holds only in-frame clones and misses some; the assay was immunoSEQ multiplex PCR. The top ten hold around 1.6% of the sample, which has 440,000 or so clones, roughly nine tenths seen once. Treatment in this sample: over 15 received Ad26.COV2.S at low or high dose, single or two shots; about 5 received placebo; per-sample allocation not given. Repertoires come from day 63 after the first vaccine or placebo injection. Donor was an adult aged 18-55 years in Boston. General observations from the study: It was vaccine recipients, not placebo recipients, who had the higher spike-specific TCR breadth. Recipients of vaccine and of placebo showed similar breadth of their non-spike TCR repertoires.

Sequenced material: peripheral blood, taken in a trial of Ad26.COV2.S vaccine versus placebo. This clonotype was obtained from a person between 18 and 59 years old who received the Ad26.COV2.S COVID-19 vaccine or a placebo. V gene TRBV2 combines with J gene TRBJ2-7, with D unclear. The CDR3 DNA reads TGTGCCAGCAGTGCCAGGAGACCCTACGAGCAGTACTTC. It codes for CASSARRPYEQYF.